This TCR beta chain was documented in a study of OX40 agonist ivuxolimab in advanced cancers. With respect to the entire study: Ivuxolimab was a fully human IgG2 agonistic monoclonal antibody targeting the costimulatory receptor OX40 (CD134). Intravenous ivuxolimab was administered to patients every 2 weeks at six dose levels: 0.01, 0.1, 0.3, 1.5, 3 and 10 mg/kg. Of the 50 or so patients in dose escalation, some 20 had hepatocellular carcinoma, roughly 15 had melanoma, 9 had renal cell carcinoma and 9 had head and neck cancer. In the dose-escalation cohort, 65% to 90% of patients were male, and the mean age was approximately 60 years, with a range of roughly 20 to 85. Patients were allowed to have had prior anti-PD-1, anti-PD-L1 or anti-CTLA-4 therapy, and around 40% of the dose-escalation patients had previously received checkpoint inhibitors. Three dose-escalation patients achieved partial responses, one with hepatocellular carcinoma and two with cutaneous melanoma. Peripheral TCRbeta sequencing aimed to test whether ivuxolimab altered TCR sequence diversity and caused clonal T-cell expansion. The paper describes the monotherapy dose-escalation part (N ≈ 52 patients) of the phase I trial of ivuxolimab. Study-wide conclusions, independent of this receptor: Low levels of normalized T-cell clonal expansion were also seen in some patients who did not respond. At doses of 0.1 to 3.0 mg/kg, clonal expansion of both CD4+ and CD8+ blood T cells was observed from baseline to week 6. The antigen specificity of the clonally expanded peripheral T cells was not determined. On average, CD8+ T cells showed more expanded clones than CD4+ T cells after ivuxolimab. In partial responders in the 0.1-3.0 mg/kg groups, normalized peripheral clonal expansion was found to be among the lowest, especially among CD8+ T cells.

A single count supports this clone. Its target antigen remains unknown. No base quality information exists; no much larger clone differs at one position. To sequence the TCRbeta CDR3 region, genomic DNA was isolated from the sorted cells. TCRbeta CDR3 regions were sequenced using the immunoSEQ Assay. TCRdb retrieved this table from immuneACCESS and kept in-frame rearrangements only. Not all clones are present; in checked studies, unresolved V genes account for under half, and no reason is known for the remainder. For this sample the table gives 67,000 or so clones, of which just under 85% were detected only once. Around 3.4% of the sample rests with the top ten. Trimming takes 4 bases off V and 5 bases off J; junction bases not matched to a gene: 2. The germline V gene specifies LGHNT as CDR1 and FRNRAP as CDR2. From the cysteine through the phenylalanine, the CDR3 covers 13 amino acids. Only CDR3 DNA is held: 39 bases, read in frame from base 1.

The trial excluded patients who had a history of autoimmune disease or were on systemic immunosuppression. Peripheral blood for TCR sequencing was collected from all dose cohorts at baseline, on cycle 4 day 1, and on cycle 7 day 1. Samples were obtained from an open-label, multicenter, first-in-human phase I dose-escalation trial of ivuxolimab. The trial enrolled adults with locally advanced or metastatic head and neck squamous cell, hepatocellular, melanoma or renal cell carcinoma. Before TCR sequencing, CD4+ and CD8+ T cells were separately sorted from peripheral blood. This receptor was taken from an adult with an advanced solid tumor such as melanoma, head and neck, liver or kidney cancer. Sequencing used CD4+ or CD8+ T cells sorted from blood, obtained in a trial of the OX40 agonist ivuxolimab. The chain is encoded by TRBV12-5 joined to TRBJ2-1, with TRBD1 identical over 7 junction bases. The sequence in DNA is TGTGCTAGTGGTTATGACAGGGACAATGAGCAGTTCTTC. Its translation is CASGYDRDNEQFF.